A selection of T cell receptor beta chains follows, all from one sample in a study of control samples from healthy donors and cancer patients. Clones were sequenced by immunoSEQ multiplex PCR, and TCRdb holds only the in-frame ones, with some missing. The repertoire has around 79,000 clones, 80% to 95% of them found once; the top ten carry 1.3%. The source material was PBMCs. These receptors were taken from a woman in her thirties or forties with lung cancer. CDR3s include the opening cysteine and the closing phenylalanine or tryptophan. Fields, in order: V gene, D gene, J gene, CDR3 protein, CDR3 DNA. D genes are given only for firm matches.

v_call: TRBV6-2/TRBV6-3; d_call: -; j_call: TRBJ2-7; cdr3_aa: CASSYSPGNAYEQYF; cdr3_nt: TGTGCCAGCAGTTACTCTCCAGGGAACGCCTACGAGCAGTACTTC
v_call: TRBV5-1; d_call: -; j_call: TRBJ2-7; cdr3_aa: CASSLEHGVLEQYF; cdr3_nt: TGCGCCAGCAGCTTGGAGCATGGGGTCCTCGAGCAGTACTTC
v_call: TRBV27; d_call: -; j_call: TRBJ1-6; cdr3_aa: CASTVWGQHNSPLHF; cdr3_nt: TGTGCCAGTACTGTTTGGGGACAACATAATTCACCCCTCCACTTT
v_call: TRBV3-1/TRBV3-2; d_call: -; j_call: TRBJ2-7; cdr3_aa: CASSQVSRPHEQYF; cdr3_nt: TGTGCCAGCAGCCAAGTATCACGCCCCCACGAGCAGTACTTC
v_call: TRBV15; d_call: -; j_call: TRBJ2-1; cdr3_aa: CATSIDHPNEQFF; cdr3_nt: TGTGCCACCAGCATCGACCATCCTAATGAGCAGTTCTTC
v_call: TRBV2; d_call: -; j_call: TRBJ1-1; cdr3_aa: CASSEVGVYTEAFF; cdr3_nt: TGTGCCAGCAGTGAAGTGGGGGTTTACACTGAAGCTTTCTTT
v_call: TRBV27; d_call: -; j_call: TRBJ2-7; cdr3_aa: CASSSSGRLPYEQYF; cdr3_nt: TGTGCCAGCAGTTCATCAGGGAGACTCCCGTACGAGCAGTACTTC
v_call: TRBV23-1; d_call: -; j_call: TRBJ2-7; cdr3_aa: CASSQSGRRTYEQYF; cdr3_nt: TGCGCCAGCAGTCAATCGGGCAGGCGAACCTACGAGCAGTACTTC
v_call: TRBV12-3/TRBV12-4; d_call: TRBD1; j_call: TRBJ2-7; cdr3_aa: CASSRTGAYEQYF; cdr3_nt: TGTGCCAGCAGTCGGACAGGGGCCTACGAGCAGTACTTC
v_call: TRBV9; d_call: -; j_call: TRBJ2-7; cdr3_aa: CASSVATFSYEQYF; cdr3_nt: TGTGCCAGCAGCGTAGCAACATTCTCCTACGAGCAGTACTTC
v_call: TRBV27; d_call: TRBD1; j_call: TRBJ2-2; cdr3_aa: CASSSLPVGTGVTGELFF; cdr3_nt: TGTGCCAGCAGTTCCTTACCAGTGGGGACAGGGGTCACCGGGGAGCTGTTTTTT
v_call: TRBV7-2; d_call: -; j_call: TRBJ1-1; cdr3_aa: CASSPQGVGLTEAFF; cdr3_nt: TGTGCCAGCAGCCCACAAGGGGTGGGACTCACTGAAGCTTTCTTT
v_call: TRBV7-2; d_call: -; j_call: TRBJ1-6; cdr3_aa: CASSWTSPPLHF; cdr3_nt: TGTGCCAGCAGCTGGACGTCCCCTCCTCTCCACTTT
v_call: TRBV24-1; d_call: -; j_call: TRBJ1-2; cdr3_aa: CATSDRDAGGYTF; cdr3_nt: TGTGCCACCAGTGACAGGGACGCGGGGGGCTACACCTTC
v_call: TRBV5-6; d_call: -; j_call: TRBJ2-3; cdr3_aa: CASSPGTDTQYF; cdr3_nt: TGTGCCAGCAGCCCAGGGACAGATACGCAGTATTTT
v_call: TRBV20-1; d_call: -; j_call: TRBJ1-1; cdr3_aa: CSARPGGSAFF; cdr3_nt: TGCAGTGCTAGGCCCGGTGGCTCCGCTTTCTTT